One and the same sample provided the 9 T cell receptor beta chains below, sequenced in a study of cytomegalovirus exposure and HLA in healthy donors. The study ran its PCR with 60 Vbeta and 13 Jbeta primers. Using immunoSEQ multiplex PCR, the repertoire was profiled, and TCRdb retains in-frame clones only, with some absent. Counted here are about 120,000 clones, 65% to 90% occurring once; the ten biggest clones make up 2.2%. Specimen: PBMCs. The receptors were sampled from a woman between 40 and 50 years old in good health and CMV-seronegative.

In this sample, this clone turned up once. This sequence joins TRBV27 and TRBJ1-1, with 9 bases aligning to TRBD1. The CDR3 covers 18 residues. The V and J ends lost 2 bases and 1 base, in that order; junction bases with no gene match: 11. The germline gives CDR1 MNHEY, CDR2 SMNVEV (reference sequence). The CDR3 sequence: CASSLRRGQGGGNTEAFF. CDR3 coding DNA: TGTGCCAGCAGTTTACGTCGGGGACAGGGAGGAGGGAACACTGAAGCTTTCTTT.

The rearrangement joins TRBV7-6 to TRBJ2-7, with 7 bases aligning to TRBD1. Trimming removed 8 bases from V and 2 bases from J; junction bases left unmatched: 3. The V gene's germline CDR1 is SGHVS and CDR2 FNYEAQ. The CDR3 sequence is 12 residues long. In DNA, the CDR3 is TGTGCCAGCCAGGGGGAGACCTACGAGCAGTACTTC. It specifies CASQGETYEQYF.

The chain employs TRBV19 and TRBJ1-6, with 8 bases fitting TRBD1. The CDR3 covers 14 residues. Per germline, CDR1 LNHDA and CDR2 SQIVND (reference sequence). V lost 3 bases and J lost 6; bases outside the gene matches: 1. The CDR3 DNA follows: TGTGCCAGTAGTATGCAGGGGGCTAATTCACCCCTCCACTTT. It specifies CASSMQGANSPLHF.

The rearrangement joins TRBV5-6 to TRBJ2-5; 7 nucleotides match TRBD2. The CDR3 is 15 amino acids. V gave up 0 bases and J gave up 1 base; unmatched junction bases: 3. In germline, CDR1 is SGHDT, CDR2 YYEEEE. CDR3 region: CASSLAGGGQETQYF. For the CDR3, the DNA is TGTGCCAGCAGCTTGGCTGGGGGGGGCCAAGAGACCCAGTACTTC.

The V gene is TRBV5-6, the J gene TRBJ1-5; 7 bases fit TRBD1. This CDR3 contains 16 residues. Germline CDR1 SGHDT, CDR2 YYEEEE. J lost 2 bases, V lost 4 bases, and 9 bases had no gene match. The CDR3 is CASSQTGTVGNQPQHF. Here the CDR3 DNA reads TGTGCCAGCAGCCAGACAGGGACAGTGGGCAATCAGCCCCAGCATTTT.

In this sample, this clone turned up once. This chain links TRBV2 with TRBJ2-7; 9 bases align to TRBD1. Germline lookup yields CDR1 SNHLY and CDR2 FYNNEI. V was clipped by 4 bases and J by 7 bases; unmatched bases: 5. The CDR3 extends over 13 amino acids. CDR3 DNA sequence: TGTGCCAGCAGTGTGGGACAGGGCGGGGAGCAGTACTTC. Translation: CASSVGQGGEQYF.

The genes are TRBV28 and TRBJ2-3, with 11 bases identical to TRBD2. The germline V gene encodes CDR1 MDHEN and CDR2 SYDVKM. The length of the CDR3 is 15 residues. The V gene end was trimmed by 6 bases and the J gene end by 4 bases; junction bases not matched to a gene: 6. Here the CDR3 DNA reads TGTGCCAGCAGCACTAGCGGGAGCGGCCCAGATACGCAGTATTTT. Translating it yields CASSTSGSGPDTQYF.

This clone appeared a single time. The genes are TRBV19 and TRBJ1-1; D unresolved. V was trimmed by 3 bases and J by 2 bases, leaving 10 bases between them. There are 14 residues in the CDR3. Looked up from germline, CDR1 is LNHDA and CDR2 is SQIVND (reference sequence). Written as DNA, the CDR3 is TGTGCCAGTAGTATGTCCCAGGTAAACACTGAAGCTTTCTTT. Its translation is CASSMSQVNTEAFF.

V and J are TRBV11-3 and TRBJ1-1; tentatively, D is TRBD1 (6 bases). The germline V and J ends were trimmed by 5 bases and 8 bases, with 12 bases remaining between them. The CDR3 totals 12 residues. CDR1 and CDR2 from the germline V gene are SGHNT and YENEEA. The CDR3 DNA is TGTGCCAGCAGCCTTGCGCAGGGGGAAGCTTTCTTT. This encodes CASSLAQGEAFF.